Included here is one T cell receptor (beta chain) sequence, with context. The antigen remains unidentified. The data derive from a study of T cell responses to AZD1222 COVID-19 vaccine. Study as a whole: Second-dose intervals of approximately 4 or approximately 12 weeks were pooled. Study-wide results and caveats: Only five or six individuals given AZD1222 were seropositive at baseline. In a largely white British group with more females than males, clonal diversity was possibly underestimated. Spike-specific TCR breadth and depth rose after two AZD1222 doses.

Germline CDR1 and CDR2: SGHVS and FNYEAQ. V shed 5 bases and J 6 bases; nucleotides not matched to a gene: 9. The CDR3 runs 15 residues. Clones were read by immunoSEQ multiplex PCR, and TCRdb kept only the in-frame ones, dropping some. The sample comprises fewer than 90,000 clones, about 90% of which are singletons, and roughly 24% rests with the top ten. Sequenced here: peripheral blood, sampled on day 0 of AZD1222 vaccination. The TCR originated in an adult in good health. V gene TRBV7-6 combines with J gene TRBJ2-1; 8 nucleotides align to TRBD1. CDR3 nucleotides: TGTGCCAGCAGCCTGACAGGGGAGCATGGCAATGAGCAGTTCTTC. Encoded protein: CASSLTGEHGNEQFF.